These 28 T cell receptor beta chains came from one sample sequenced in a study of blood T cell repertoires in COVID-19. Produced via immunoSEQ multiplex PCR; TCRdb's table is partial and in-frame only. The sample has tens of thousands of clones, around 82% seen once. Sequencing used peripheral blood. These receptors came from a man aged 80 or over with COVID-19, enrolled during active disease.

The chain couples TRBV6-1 to TRBJ2-7; weak D call: TRBD2 (6 bases). The germline CDR1 and CDR2 sequences are MNHNS and SASEGT. V was trimmed by 2 bases and J by 2 bases, leaving 7 bases between them. This CDR3 is 13 amino acids long. CDR3 sequence: CASSERETYEQYV. The CDR3 DNA sequence: TGTGCCAGCAGTGAACGGGAGACCTACGAGCAGTACGTC.

The chain couples TRBV15 to TRBJ2-3; D perhaps matches TRBD2 (7 bases). The CDR3 extends over 15 amino acids. V shed 6 bases and J shed 1 base, with 14 bases lying between them. Germline V gives CDR1 LNHNV, CDR2 YYDKDF (reference sequence). The CDR3 sequence is CATSRGGEGTDTQYF. For the CDR3, the DNA is TGTGCCACCAGTAGGGGGGGGGAGGGCACAGATACGCAGTATTTT.

The chain has TRBV6-5 and TRBJ2-7, with a weak D call TRBD1 (5 bases). V lost 6 bases and J lost 0, with 12 bases in between. Per the germline V gene, CDR1 is MNHEY and CDR2 is SVGAGI. There are 14 residues in the CDR3. CDR3 amino acids: CASSRESLSYEQYF. The CDR3 DNA is TGTGCCAGCAGCAGGGAAAGCCTCTCCTACGAGCAGTACTTC.

V is TRBV11-3 and J is TRBJ2-3, with 14 bases fitting TRBD2. The germline V gene has CDR1 SGHNT and CDR2 YENEEA. This CDR3 comprises 16 residues. J lost 3 bases, V lost 5 bases, and 4 bases had no gene match. CDR3 loop: CASSRRTSGRTDTQYF. The DNA of the CDR3 is TGTGCCAGCAGCCGACGGACTAGCGGGAGGACAGATACGCAGTATTTT.

This chain links TRBV7-8 with TRBJ2-4; TRBD1 matches at 9 bases. V shed 4 bases and J 6 bases; nucleotides not matched to a gene: 4. Germline V gives CDR1 SGHVS, CDR2 FQNEAQ. The CDR3 has 14 residues. CDR3 bases: TGTGCCAGCAGCTGGGACAGGGTGGGAAACATTCAGTACTTC. It yields the protein CASSWDRVGNIQYF.

The chain recombines TRBV10-3 with TRBJ1-3; no firm D call. Germline lookup yields CDR1 ENHRY and CDR2 SYGVKD. V lost 5 bases and J 0 bases, leaving 8 bases between the germline ends. This CDR3 contains 14 residues. CDR3 region: CAISNRDSGNTIYF. Here the CDR3 DNA reads TGTGCCATCAGTAACCGGGACTCTGGAAACACCATATATTTT.

CDR3 DNA: TGTGCCAGCACCCTACCTCTCCAGGACAGGGAAAGCTCCTACGAGCAGTACGTC. Protein sequence: CASTLPLQDRESSYEQYV. The chain uses TRBV27 and TRBJ2-7; 8 positions match TRBD1. With V trimmed by 7 bases and J by 0 bases, 17 bases remained unmatched. Germline V gene data show CDR1 as MNHEY and CDR2 as SMNVEV (reference sequence). The CDR3 runs 18 residues.

The rearrangement links TRBV28 to TRBJ1-1; TRBD1 might be the D (5 bases). Germline assignment: CDR1 MDHEN and CDR2 SYDVKM. The CDR3 contains 15 residues. V shed 6 bases and J shed 0 bases, with 14 bases lying between them. For the CDR3, the DNA is TGTGCCAGCAGGGAATCAGGGTACATGAACACTGAAGCTTTCTTT. This codes for CASRESGYMNTEAFF.

V and J are TRBV7-2 and TRBJ2-5, with 16 nucleotides matching TRBD2. This CDR3 has 16 amino acids. Germline lookup yields CDR1 SGHTA and CDR2 FQGNSA. After removal of 5 bases from V and 4 bases from J, the junction contained 4 bases not matched to a gene. The CDR3: CASSPGLAGGLETQYF. The CDR3 coding sequence is TGTGCCAGCAGCCCGGGACTAGCGGGAGGGTTAGAGACCCAGTACTTC. The whole variable domain, remainder taken from reference TRBV7-2 and TRBJ2-5, is GAGVSQSPSNKVTEKGKDVELRCDPISGHTALYWYRQSLGQGLEFLIYFQGNSAPDKSGLPSDRFSAERTGGSVSTLTIQRTQQEDSAVYLCASSPGLAGGLETQYFGPGTRLLVL.

J is TRBJ1-2 and V is TRBV5-5, with TRBD1 matching 9 bases. CDR3 size: 13 residues. Germline CDR1 reads SGHKS; CDR2 reads YYEKEE (reference sequence). V gave up 3 bases and J gave up 7 bases; unmatched junction bases: 4. Here the CDR3 reads CASSWDREAGYTF. The CDR3 nucleotides are TGTGCCAGCAGCTGGGACAGGGAGGCTGGCTACACCTTC. The whole variable domain, filled in from reference TRBV5-5 and TRBJ1-2, reads DAGVTQSPTHLIKTRGQQVTLRCSPISGHKSVSWYQQVLGQGPQFIFQYYEKEERGRGNFPDRFSARQFPNYSSELNVNALLLGDSALYLCASSWDREAGYTFGSGTRLTVV.

V usage is TRBV18 and J usage is TRBJ2-7; 7 bases match TRBD1. The V and J ends lost 4 bases and 2 bases, in that order; junction bases with no gene match: 5. Germline lookup yields CDR1 KGHSH and CDR2 LQKENI. The CDR3 is 14 amino acids. The CDR3 DNA is TGTGCCAGCTCACGCCCGGGACAGACCTACGAGCAGTACTTC. Translation gives CASSRPGQTYEQYF.

The chain joins TRBV24-1 to TRBJ2-5, with TRBD2 matching over 10 bases. The CDR3 loop spans 17 amino acids. V shed 3 bases, J shed 4 bases, and the junction held 10 bases outside the gene matches. The germline gives CDR1 KGHDR, CDR2 SFDVKD. The CDR3 sequence is CATSDSLAGVQGETQYF. CDR3 nucleotides: TGTGCCACCAGTGATAGCCTAGCGGGAGTTCAGGGAGAGACCCAGTACTTC.

J is TRBJ2-7 and V is TRBV27; a possible D gene is TRBD1 (6 bases). V was pared by 6 bases and J by 3 bases, with 15 bases between. Germline lookup yields CDR1 MNHEY and CDR2 SMNVEV (reference sequence). The CDR3 is made up of 14 amino acids. DNA of the CDR3: TGTGCCAGCAGACCCGGGACACTGATCTACGAGCAGTACGTC. Protein sequence: CASRPGTLIYEQYV.

This rearrangement joins TRBV24-1 to TRBJ2-5; 10 nucleotides line up with TRBD1. The CDR3 extends over 19 amino acids. The germline gives CDR1 KGHDR, CDR2 SFDVKD. V lost 1 base, J lost 5 bases, and 15 bases stayed unmatched. The CDR3 spells CATSDFGARTGGFSETQYF. The CDR3 DNA is TGTGCCACCAGTGATTTCGGGGCCAGGACAGGGGGTTTTTCTGAGACCCAGTACTTC.

A word on this clone: The junction shows a germline mismatch at one end, possibly a read error. The gene calls are TRBV2 and TRBJ2-5, with TRBD2 matching over 8 bases. The CDR3 runs 14 residues. In germline, CDR1 is SNHLY, CDR2 FYNNEI. As DNA, the CDR3 is TGTGCCAGCAGTCAAGCGGGAGTCGGCGAGACCCAGTACTTC. Translation gives CASSQAGVGETQYF.

The V call is TRBV21-1, the J call TRBJ1-2. TRBV21-1 is a pseudogene locus. The CDR3 contains 17 residues. The CDR3 sequence is CASSKGGGNEANYGYTF. The CDR3 DNA sequence: TGTGCCAGCAGCAAAGGGGGGGGTAATGAAGCTAACTATGGCTACACCTTC.

The V and J genes are TRBV10-3 and TRBJ2-3; D call uncertain. The CDR3 spans 14 residues. Trimming took off 2 bases at V and 6 bases at J, with 12 bases between the two ends. The germline gives CDR1 ENHRY, CDR2 SYGVKD. The CDR3 reads CAISEGTAGDTQYF. The DNA of the CDR3 is TGTGCCATCAGTGAGGGAACAGCTGGGGATACGCAGTATTTT.

The V call is TRBV4-3, the J call TRBJ2-1; 9 bases are shared with TRBD2. Germline V gene sequence: CDR1 LGHNA, CDR2 YSLEER. The length of the CDR3 is 15 residues. Trimming cost V 0 bases and J 13 bases; bases outside gene matches: 10. The chain's CDR3 is CASSQEGVAGDLQFF. The CDR3 DNA reads as TGCGCCAGCAGCCAAGAGGGCGTAGCGGGAGATCTACAGTTCTTC.

With respect to this clone: The sample contains more than one DNA sequence encoding this CDR3. This rearrangement joins TRBV19 to TRBJ1-5; 10 bases match TRBD1. This CDR3 is built from 16 residues. With 4 bases clipped from V and 2 bases from J, the junction kept 5 bases outside the gene matches. Germline CDR1 LNHDA, CDR2 SQIVND (reference sequence). For the CDR3, the DNA is TGTGCCAGTAGTACCGGGACAGGGGATGGCAATCAGCCCCAGCATTTT. Residues: CASSTGTGDGNQPQHF.

The rearrangement links TRBV19 to TRBJ2-1; 11 bases agree with TRBD1. V lost 1 base to trimming and J lost 8 bases; unmatched junction nucleotides: 13. The CDR3 has 18 amino acids. CDR1 is LNHDA and CDR2 is SQIVND in the germline V gene (reference sequence). CDR3: CASSIVGQGASSRDEQFF. The CDR3, as DNA: TGTGCCAGTAGTATAGTAGGACAGGGGGCTTCCTCCCGCGATGAGCAGTTCTTC.

This clone has a single count. The CDR3 region has the DNA TGTGCCAGTAGCCCGTTTGCCCATGGGCGGGGGAGTACGGGCAAAAACATTCAGTACTTC. Translating gives CASSPFAHGRGSTGKNIQYF. The V call is TRBV19, the J call TRBJ2-4, with 7 bases aligning to TRBD2. The V segment lost 6 bases and the J segment 3 bases; nucleotides outside the gene matches: 23. Germline V gene lookup returns CDR1 LNHDA and CDR2 SQIVND (reference sequence). The CDR3 sequence is 20 residues long.

This rearrangement joins TRBV4-1 to TRBJ1-6, with D tentatively TRBD1 (6 bases). V was pared by 2 bases and J by 8 bases, with 13 bases between. The germline gives CDR1 MGHRA, CDR2 YSYEKL. The CDR3 extends over 15 amino acids. The CDR3: CASSQWVQGDSPLHF. The CDR3, as DNA: TGCGCCAGCAGCCAATGGGTACAGGGCGATTCACCCCTCCACTTT.

The chain uses TRBV7-2 and TRBJ1-6; 8 bases fit TRBD1. The CDR3 consists of 15 residues. V was clipped by 3 bases and J by 6 bases; unmatched bases: 4. Germline CDR1 and CDR2: SGHTA and FQGNSA. Here the CDR3 reads CASSFRQGPNSPLHF. The CDR3 coding sequence is TGTGCCAGCAGCTTCAGACAGGGGCCTAATTCACCCCTCCACTTT.

The chain uses TRBV19 and TRBJ1-5, with D maybe TRBD1 (6 bases). CDR3 size: 14 residues. Germline CDR1 and CDR2: LNHDA and SQIVND (reference sequence). The V end was cut by 3 bases, the J end by 3 bases, with 9 bases between. The CDR3 DNA reads TGTGCCAGTAGTATTAGGACAGTCAATCAGCCCCAGCATTTT. Residues: CASSIRTVNQPQHF.

There are a few counts of this clone. The chain uses TRBV5-6 and TRBJ1-5; 7 nucleotides agree with TRBD1. Germline values: CDR1 SGHDT, CDR2 YYEEEE. The V segment lost 0 bases and the J segment 16 bases; nucleotides outside the gene matches: 10. CDR3 length equals 13 residues. In nucleotides, the CDR3 is TGTGCCAGCAGCTTGGAGGGCGACAGGGTAAAACATTTT. It specifies CASSLEGDRVKHF.

The chain is built from TRBV12-5 and TRBJ2-5; D perhaps matches TRBD2 (6 bases). This CDR3 has 13 residues. Germline V lookup: CDR1 LGHNT, CDR2 FRNRAP. V lost 9 bases and J lost 1, with 12 bases in between. The CDR3 region is CASLQEGQETQYF. CDR3 bases: TGTGCTAGCCTACAGGAGGGCCAAGAGACCCAGTACTTC. Variable domain in full (rest from reference TRBV12-5 and TRBJ2-5): DARVTQTPRHKVTEMGQEVTMRCQPILGHNTVFWYRQTMMQGLELLAYFRNRAPLDDSGMPKDRFSAEMPDATLATLKIQPSEPRDSAVYFCASLQEGQETQYFGPGTRLLVL.

The chain couples TRBV13 to TRBJ2-5; D is undetermined. CDR1 PRHDT and CDR2 FYEKMQ come from the germline V gene (reference sequence). V was pared by 4 bases and J by 4 bases, with 10 bases between. The CDR3 totals 13 residues. CDR3 in amino acids: CASSSVSGETQYF. The CDR3 bases are TGTGCCAGCAGCTCTGTCTCAGGAGAGACCCAGTACTTC.

The J gene is TRBJ2-5, the V gene TRBV6-2 or TRBV6-3; possibly TRBD2 for D (6 bases). The germline V gene encodes CDR1 MNHEY and CDR2 SVGEGT. V lost 6 bases and J 2 bases, leaving 16 bases between the germline ends. The CDR3 totals 15 residues. The CDR3 loop reads CASSSGTAIQETQYF. CDR3 bases: TGTGCCAGCAGCTCCGGGACTGCGATACAAGAGACCCAGTACTTC.